This is a list of T cell receptor beta chains from one sample in a study of T cells in Graves' hyperthyroidism and ophthalmopathy. TCRdb itself ran the multiplex PCR reads through MiXCR, one entry per CDR3 protein. This sample carries around 600,000 distinct CDR3 sequences, 14% of them seen once, and the ten largest clones take 7.1%. The sequencing input was blood. The receptors derive from a woman aged 18-35 years with Graves' ophthalmopathy. CDR3s include the opening cysteine and the closing phenylalanine or tryptophan. The D gene is left open where the match is weak. Rows may omit the clone size; those that give it use once, few, many or a size class.

V gene,D gene,clone size,J gene,CDR3 protein,CDR3 DNA
TRBV10-3,-,many,TRBJ1-6,CAIRGTGENSPLHF,TGTGCCATCAGGGGGACGGGGGAGAATTCACCCCTCCACTTT
TRBV3-1,-,few,TRBJ2-2,CASSQVLGGRRGGELFF,TGTGCCAGCAGCCAAGTATTGGGGGGCAGACGGGGCGGGGAGCTGTTTTTT
TRBV5-4,-,few,TRBJ2-7,CASSLAPGPGNEQYF,TGTGCCAGCAGCTTGGCGCCAGGGCCAGGGAACGAGCAGTACTTC
TRBV9,-,few,TRBJ2-6,CASSVWGAGANVLTF,TGTGCCAGCAGCGTTTGGGGGGCTGGGGCCAACGTCCTGACTTTC
TRBV7-2,-,many,TRBJ2-2,CASSFGLTGELFF,TGTGCCAGCAGCTTCGGGTTGACCGGGGAGCTGTTTTTT
TRBV7-7,TRBD2,few,TRBJ2-1,CASSPTGTSLGEQFF,TGTGCTAGCAGCCCCACCGGGACTAGCCTGGGTGAGCAGTTCTTC
TRBV29-1,TRBD1,many,TRBJ1-5,CSVADRGLFQPQHF,TGCAGCGTTGCTGACAGGGGGCTTTTTCAGCCCCAGCATTTT
TRBV24-1,TRBD1,many,TRBJ2-6,CATSDWNRGPLTGANVLTF,TGTGCCACCAGTGATTGGAACAGGGGACCCCTCACTGGGGCCAACGTCCTGACTTTC
TRBV2,-,many,TRBJ1-6,CASSRTDNQNSPLHF,TGTGCCAGCAGTCGGACGGATAACCAAAATTCACCCCTCCACTTT
TRBV5-8,TRBD1,many,TRBJ2-7,CASSARDSYEQYF,TGTGCCAGCAGCGCCCGGGACAGCTACGAGCAGTACTTC
TRBV30,-,many,TRBJ2-1,CAWSVRTEVNEQFF,TGTGCCTGGAGTGTACGGACAGAGGTCAATGAGCAGTTCTTC
TRBV6-1,-,-,TRBJ1-5,CASSEQVWGNQPQHF,TGTGCCAGCAGTGAACAGGTCTGGGGCAATCAGCCCCAGCATTTT
TRBV20-1,-,many,TRBJ2-3,CSARPGTSTDTQYF,TGCAGTGCTAGACCTGGGACTAGCACAGATACGCAGTATTTT
TRBV12-3/TRBV12-4,-,many,TRBJ2-7,CASSSPIKAGEQYF,TGTGCCAGCAGCTCCCCTATAAAGGCGGGCGAGCAGTACTTC
TRBV12-3/TRBV12-4,-,many,TRBJ2-1,CASSILTSYNEQFF,TGTGCCAGCAGTATCTTGACATCCTACAATGAGCAGTTCTTC
TRBV4-1,TRBD1,few,TRBJ2-5,CASSPTPDRAETQYF,TGCGCCAGCAGCCCCACCCCCGACAGGGCAGAGACCCAGTACTTC
TRBV19,TRBD1,-,TRBJ1-5,CASQAGTANQPQHF,TGTGCCAGCCAAGCCGGGACAGCGAATCAGCCCCAGCATTTT
TRBV7-2,TRBD1,many,TRBJ1-2,CASSLDGLPVGGGADGYTF,TGTGCCAGCAGCTTAGATGGATTGCCGGTTGGAGGGGGCGCCGATGGCTACACCTTC
TRBV24-1,-,few,TRBJ2-2,CATSRDLNTGELFF,TGTGCCACCAGCCGGGACCTGAACACCGGGGAGCTGTTTTTT
TRBV7-3,-,many,TRBJ2-1,CASSLGTASNEQFF,TGTGCCAGCAGCCTCGGGACGGCTAGCAATGAGCAGTTCTTC
TRBV5-6,TRBD1,-,TRBJ1-1,CASGRQGARTEAFF,TGTGCCAGCGGCCGACAGGGGGCGCGGACTGAAGCTTTCTTT
TRBV4-2,TRBD1,-,TRBJ1-2,CASSLWDREYGYTF,TGTGCCAGCAGCCTATGGGACAGAGAATATGGCTACACCTTC
TRBV28,-,many,TRBJ1-4,CASSPALGTNEKLFF,TGTGCCAGCAGTCCCGCGCTAGGGACAAATGAAAAACTGTTTTTT
TRBV27,TRBD2,many,TRBJ2-3,CASTHGLADNTDTQYF,TGTGCCAGCACCCATGGACTAGCCGATAACACAGATACGCAGTATTTT
TRBV24-1,-,many,TRBJ2-1,CATSDFTGNEQFF,TGTGCCACCAGTGATTTCACAGGGAACGAGCAGTTCTTC
TRBV7-9,-,many,TRBJ2-2,CASSLPGGQNTGELFF,TGTGCCAGCAGCTTGCCCGGGGGACAGAACACCGGGGAGCTGTTTTTT
TRBV5-1,-,few,TRBJ1-4,CASSWLYGPNEKLFF,TGCGCCAGCAGCTGGTTATACGGCCCTAATGAAAAACTGTTTTTT
TRBV9,-,-,TRBJ2-5,CASSVGVVEETQYF,TGTGCCAGCAGCGTAGGTGTAGTAGAGGAGACCCAGTACTTC
TRBV7-2,-,-,TRBJ1-2,CATKDRRDYGYTF,TGTGCTACCAAGGACAGACGGGACTATGGCTACACCTTC
TRBV9,TRBD2,-,TRBJ2-5,CASSAPSGLASETQYF,TGTGCCAGCAGTGCCCCCTCGGGACTAGCTTCAGAGACCCAGTACTTC
TRBV27,-,-,TRBJ2-1,CASSWRGYNEQFF,TGTGCCAGCAGTTGGCGGGGCTACAATGAGCAGTTCTTC
TRBV28,-,many,TRBJ1-3,CASSYGGGPSSGNTIYF,TGTGCCAGCAGTTACGGGGGAGGGCCTAGCTCTGGAAACACCATATATTTT
TRBV20-1,-,many,TRBJ2-1,CSAPRLGERGNEQFF,TGCAGTGCCCCCCGGCTGGGGGAGAGGGGGAATGAGCAGTTCTTC
TRBV7-2,TRBD1,many,TRBJ2-2,CASSLRTGGTGELFF,TGTGCCAGCAGCTTAAGGACAGGGGGCACCGGGGAGCTGTTTTTT
TRBV10-3,TRBD1,many,TRBJ1-5,CAISADRVVGQPQHF,TGTGCCATCAGTGCCGACAGGGTGGTCGGTCAGCCCCAGCATTTT
TRBV5-6,-,many,TRBJ2-3,CASSSITDTQYF,TGTGCCAGCAGCTCAATCACAGATACGCAGTATTTT
TRBV9,-,many,TRBJ2-3,CASSVADSDTQYF,TGTGCCAGCAGCGTAGCTGACTCTGATACGCAGTATTTT
TRBV6-5,-,-,TRBJ1-5,CASSSGAGSNQPQHF,TGTGCCAGCAGTTCTGGGGCAGGTAGCAATCAGCCCCAGCATTTT
TRBV6-1,-,many,TRBJ1-2,CASSSGPNYGYTF,TGTGCCAGCAGTTCGGGTCCTAACTATGGCTACACCTTC
TRBV25-1,-,-,TRBJ1-6,CASSDPNSPLHF,TGTGCCAGCAGTGACCCTAATTCACCCCTCCACTTT
TRBV12-3/TRBV12-4,TRBD1,many,TRBJ1-5,CASSRGQGTGRPQHF,TGTGCCAGCAGTCGAGGACAGGGCACGGGGAGGCCCCAGCATTTT
TRBV20-1,TRBD2,-,TRBJ2-1,CSAALAGAPTTNEQFF,TGCAGTGCGGCTCTAGCGGGAGCCCCAACCACCAATGAGCAGTTCTTC
TRBV6-1,TRBD1,many,TRBJ2-5,CASTSGTGVITQETQYF,TGTGCCAGCACATCCGGGACAGGAGTTATAACCCAAGAGACCCAGTACTTC
TRBV5-8,TRBD2,many,TRBJ2-1,CASSPGLAVRNEQFF,TGTGCCAGCAGCCCGGGACTAGCGGTTCGGAATGAGCAGTTCTTC
TRBV7-9,TRBD2,many,TRBJ2-7,CASSPRTSGRSYEQYF,TGTGCCAGCAGCCCCAGGACTAGCGGGAGATCCTACGAGCAGTACTTC